These T cell receptor beta chains were read from a single sample in a study of graft-versus-host responses after intestinal transplantation. Produced via immunoSEQ multiplex PCR; TCRdb's table is partial and in-frame only. In the table there are around 87,000 clones, roughly 92% of which are singletons. Their cognate antigens are unknown. The starting material was unstimulated CD8+ T cells sorted from spleen or lymph node cells, obtained before transplant. These receptors were obtained from a human donor who was the organ donor for an intestinal transplant. Both conserved end residues are part of each CDR3. Each record gives: clone size, D gene, V gene, J gene, CDR3 protein, CDR3 DNA. The D gene is left open where the match is weak. Expanded clones get a size class; other rows say once, few or many, or leave the size out.

>once|TRBD1|TRBV28|TRBJ1-3
CASSLGQGYTGNTIYF
TGTGCCAGCAGTTTGGGACAGGGGTACACTGGAAACACCATATATTTT
>-|-|TRBV11-3|TRBJ1-6
CASSLAEFKGHIIANSPLHF
TGTGCCAGCAGCTTAGCCGAATTCAAAGGGCACATTATAGCGAATTCACCCCTCCACTTT
>-|TRBD1|TRBV4-3|TRBJ1-2
CASSPSSPPTGERADGYTF
TGCGCCAGCAGCCCATCCTCACCTCCGACAGGGGAGCGTGCTGATGGCTACACCTTC
>once|TRBD1|TRBV28|TRBJ2-5
CASSLEGGEDFETQYF
TGTGCCAGCAGTTTGGAAGGGGGCGAGGATTTTGAGACCCAGTACTTC
>-|-|TRBV19|TRBJ2-7
CASSFTTGSYEQYF
TGTGCCAGTAGTTTCACGACGGGCTCCTACGAGCAGTACTTC
>-|TRBD2|TRBV4-1|TRBJ2-2
CASSQRGGPNTGELFF
TGCGCCAGCAGCCAACGGGGGGGGCCGAACACCGGGGAGCTGTTTTTT
>-|TRBD2|TRBV4-2|TRBJ2-7
CASSQDLTSGTYYEQYF
TGTGCCAGCAGCCAAGATTTGACTAGCGGGACCTACTACGAGCAGTACTTC
>-|TRBD2|TRBV2|TRBJ2-3
CASRFGVAGVDTQYF
TGTGCCAGCAGATTCGGGGTAGCGGGGGTAGATACGCAGTATTTT
>-|TRBD1|TRBV11-2|TRBJ2-2
CASSPGQGNTGELFF
TGTGCCAGCAGCCCCGGACAGGGGAACACCGGGGAGCTGTTTTTT
>few|-|TRBV19|TRBJ2-7
CASSPHREPYEQYF
TGTGCCAGTAGTCCCCACAGGGAACCCTACGAGCAGTACTTC
>-|-|TRBV4-1|TRBJ1-2
CASSQVRFPNYGYTF
TGCGCCAGCAGCCAAGTCAGGTTCCCTAACTATGGCTACACCTTC
>once|TRBD2|TRBV5-6|TRBJ2-1
CASSLWVFSGGFHEQFF
TGTGCCAGCAGCTTGTGGGTTTTTAGCGGGGGGTTCCATGAGCAGTTCTTC
>once|TRBD1|TRBV5-8|TRBJ1-2
CASRRDRSYGYTF
TGTGCCAGCAGAAGGGACAGGAGCTATGGCTACACCTTC
>-|TRBD1|TRBV25-1|TRBJ1-1
CASSDPGQGAFF
TGTGCCAGCAGTGACCCTGGACAGGGAGCTTTCTTT
>-|-|TRBV30|TRBJ2-3
CAWGPGTTDTQYF
TGTGCCTGGGGGCCGGGAACCACAGATACGCAGTATTTT
>-|-|TRBV19|TRBJ1-1
CASSISGMGYTEAFF
TGTGCCAGTAGTATTTCAGGGATGGGGTACACTGAAGCTTTCTTT
>-|TRBD1|TRBV4-3|TRBJ1-2
CASSQDTGGTGYTF
TGCGCCAGCAGCCAAGACACAGGGGGCACTGGCTACACCTTC
>-|TRBD2|TRBV4-1|TRBJ2-1
CASSRTSGGNNEQFF
TGCGCCAGCAGCCGGACTAGCGGGGGAAACAATGAGCAGTTCTTC
>-|TRBD1|TRBV9|TRBJ2-7
CASSQQPGGGYEQYF
TGTGCCAGCAGCCAACAACCAGGGGGCGGTTACGAGCAGTACTTC
>-|-|TRBV6-1|TRBJ1-5
CASSPRSRPNQPQHF
TGTGCCAGCAGTCCGAGGAGTAGGCCCAATCAGCCCCAGCATTTT
>-|-|TRBV29-1|TRBJ2-7
CSVEDLGDEQYF
TGCAGCGTTGAAGATCTAGGTGACGAGCAGTACTTC
>-|TRBD1|TRBV4-2|TRBJ2-7
CASSQWGTGTYEQYF
TGTGCCAGCAGCCAGTGGGGGACAGGGACCTACGAGCAGTACTTC
>-|-|TRBV6-5|TRBJ1-6
CASRPGLSYNSPLHF
TGTGCCAGCAGACCGGGTCTTTCTTATAATTCACCCCTCCACTTT
>-|TRBD2|TRBV27|TRBJ2-1
CASSHTTSGAYYNEQFF
TGTGCCAGCAGTCACACGACTAGCGGGGCATACTACAATGAGCAGTTCTTC
>-|TRBD1|TRBV11-2|TRBJ2-1
CASSLASGGSYNEQFF
TGTGCCAGCAGCTTAGCGTCAGGGGGCTCCTACAATGAGCAGTTCTTC
>-|-|TRBV6-1|TRBJ1-5
CASSEVARVDQPQHF
TGTGCCAGCAGTGAGGTAGCCAGGGTGGATCAGCCCCAGCATTTT
>-|-|TRBV6-1|TRBJ1-2
CASSTGYGYTF
TGTGCCAGCAGTACAGGCTATGGCTACACCTTC